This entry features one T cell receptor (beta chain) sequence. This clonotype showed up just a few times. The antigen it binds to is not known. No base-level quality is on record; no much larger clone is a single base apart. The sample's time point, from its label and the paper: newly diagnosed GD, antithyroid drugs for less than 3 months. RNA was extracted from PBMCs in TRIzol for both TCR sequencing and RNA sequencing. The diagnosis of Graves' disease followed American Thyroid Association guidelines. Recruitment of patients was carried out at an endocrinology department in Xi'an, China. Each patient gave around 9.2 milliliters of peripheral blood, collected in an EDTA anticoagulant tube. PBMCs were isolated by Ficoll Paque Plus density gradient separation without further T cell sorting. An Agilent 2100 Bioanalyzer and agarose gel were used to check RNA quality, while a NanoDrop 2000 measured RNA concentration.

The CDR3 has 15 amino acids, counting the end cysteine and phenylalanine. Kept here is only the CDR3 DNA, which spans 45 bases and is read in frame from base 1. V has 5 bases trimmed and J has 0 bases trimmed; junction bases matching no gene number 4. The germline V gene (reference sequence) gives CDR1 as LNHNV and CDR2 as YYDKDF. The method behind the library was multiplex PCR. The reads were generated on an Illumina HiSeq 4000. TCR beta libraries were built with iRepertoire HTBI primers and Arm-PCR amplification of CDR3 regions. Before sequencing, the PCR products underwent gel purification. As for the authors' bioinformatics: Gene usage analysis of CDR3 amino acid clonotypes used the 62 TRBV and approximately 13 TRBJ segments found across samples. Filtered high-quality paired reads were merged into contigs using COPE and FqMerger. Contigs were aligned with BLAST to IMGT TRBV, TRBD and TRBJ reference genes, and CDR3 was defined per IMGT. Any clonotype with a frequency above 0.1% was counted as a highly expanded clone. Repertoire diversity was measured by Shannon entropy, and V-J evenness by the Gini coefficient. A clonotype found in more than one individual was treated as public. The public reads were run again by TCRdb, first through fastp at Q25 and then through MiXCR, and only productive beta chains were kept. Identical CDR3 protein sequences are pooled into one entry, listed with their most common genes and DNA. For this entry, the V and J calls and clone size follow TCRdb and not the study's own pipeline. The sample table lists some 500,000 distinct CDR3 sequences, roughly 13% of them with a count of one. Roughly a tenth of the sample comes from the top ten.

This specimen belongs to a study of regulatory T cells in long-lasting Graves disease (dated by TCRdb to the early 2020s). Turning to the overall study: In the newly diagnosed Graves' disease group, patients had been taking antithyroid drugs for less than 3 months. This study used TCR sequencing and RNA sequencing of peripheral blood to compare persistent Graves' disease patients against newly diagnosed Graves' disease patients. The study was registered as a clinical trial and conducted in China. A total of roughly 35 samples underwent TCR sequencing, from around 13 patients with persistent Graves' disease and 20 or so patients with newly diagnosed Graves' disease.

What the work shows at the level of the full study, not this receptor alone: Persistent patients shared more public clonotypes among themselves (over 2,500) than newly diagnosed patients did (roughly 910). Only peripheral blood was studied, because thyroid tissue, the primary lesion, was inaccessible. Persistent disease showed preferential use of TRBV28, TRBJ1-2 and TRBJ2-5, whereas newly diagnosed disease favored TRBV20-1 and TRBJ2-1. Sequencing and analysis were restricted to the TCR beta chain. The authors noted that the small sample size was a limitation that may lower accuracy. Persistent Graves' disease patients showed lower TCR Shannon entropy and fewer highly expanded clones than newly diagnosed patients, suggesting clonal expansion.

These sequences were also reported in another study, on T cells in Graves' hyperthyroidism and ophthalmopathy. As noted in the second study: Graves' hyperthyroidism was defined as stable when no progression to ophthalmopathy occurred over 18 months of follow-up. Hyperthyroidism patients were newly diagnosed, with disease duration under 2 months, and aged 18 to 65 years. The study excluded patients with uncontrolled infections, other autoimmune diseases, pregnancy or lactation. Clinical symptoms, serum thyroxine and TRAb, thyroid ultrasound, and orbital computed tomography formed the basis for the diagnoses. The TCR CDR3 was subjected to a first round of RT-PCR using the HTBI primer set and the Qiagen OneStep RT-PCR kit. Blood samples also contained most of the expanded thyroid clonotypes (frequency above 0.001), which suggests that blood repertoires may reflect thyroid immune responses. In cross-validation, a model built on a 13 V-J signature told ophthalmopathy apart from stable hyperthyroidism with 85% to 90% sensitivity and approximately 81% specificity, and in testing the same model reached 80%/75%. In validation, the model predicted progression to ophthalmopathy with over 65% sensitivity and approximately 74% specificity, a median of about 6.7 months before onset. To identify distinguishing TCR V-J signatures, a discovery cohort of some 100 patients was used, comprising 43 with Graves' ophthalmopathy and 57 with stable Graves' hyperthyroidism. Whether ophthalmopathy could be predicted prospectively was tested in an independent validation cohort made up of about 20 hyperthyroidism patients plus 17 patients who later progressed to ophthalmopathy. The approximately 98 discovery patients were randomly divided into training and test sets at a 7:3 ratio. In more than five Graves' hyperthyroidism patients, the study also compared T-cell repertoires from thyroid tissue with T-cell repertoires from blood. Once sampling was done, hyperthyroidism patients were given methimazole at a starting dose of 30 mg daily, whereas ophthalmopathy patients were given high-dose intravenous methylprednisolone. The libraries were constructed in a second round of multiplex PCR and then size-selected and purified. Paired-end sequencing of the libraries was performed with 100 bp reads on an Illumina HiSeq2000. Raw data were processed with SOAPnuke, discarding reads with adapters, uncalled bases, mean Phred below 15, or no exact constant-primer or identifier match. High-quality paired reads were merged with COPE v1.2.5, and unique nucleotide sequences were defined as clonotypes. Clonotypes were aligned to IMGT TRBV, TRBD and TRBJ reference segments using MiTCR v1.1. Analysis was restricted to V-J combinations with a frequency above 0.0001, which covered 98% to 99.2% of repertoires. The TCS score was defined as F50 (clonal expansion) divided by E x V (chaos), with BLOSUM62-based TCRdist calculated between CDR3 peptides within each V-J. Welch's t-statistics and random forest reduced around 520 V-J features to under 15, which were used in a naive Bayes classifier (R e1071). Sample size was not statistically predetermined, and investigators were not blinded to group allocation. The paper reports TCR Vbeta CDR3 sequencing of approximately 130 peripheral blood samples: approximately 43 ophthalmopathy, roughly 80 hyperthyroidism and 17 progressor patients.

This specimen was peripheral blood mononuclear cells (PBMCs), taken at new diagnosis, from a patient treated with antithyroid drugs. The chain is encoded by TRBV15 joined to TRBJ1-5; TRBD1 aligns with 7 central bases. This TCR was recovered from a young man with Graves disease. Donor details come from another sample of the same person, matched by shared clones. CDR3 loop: CATSDRAYSNQPQHF. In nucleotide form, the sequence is TGTGCCACCAGCGACAGGGCCTATAGCAATCAGCCCCAGCATTTT.